Shown below are 20 T cell receptor beta chains from a single sample sequenced in a study of T cells in Graves' hyperthyroidism and ophthalmopathy. Amplification of TCR beta CDR3 regions was performed using RNA transcripts as template. The HTBI primer set served for first-round RT-PCR of the TCR CDR3. One entry per CDR3 protein results from TCRdb running MiXCR on the multiplex PCR reads. The sample holds about 330,000 distinct CDR3 sequences, roughly an eighth seen once. Sequencing used blood. Receptors were obtained from a woman aged 40 to 50 with Graves' ophthalmopathy.

This clonotype came up many times. The CDR3 DNA follows: TGTGCCAGCACCCTAGGACAGGGCAGTTCCGCTGGAAACACCATATATTTT. As protein: CASTLGQGSSAGNTIYF. The V gene is TRBV6-1, the J gene TRBJ1-3, with 8 positions matching TRBD1. The CDR3 sequence is 17 residues long. The V segment lost 7 bases and the J segment 2 bases; nucleotides outside the gene matches: 13. Per the germline V gene, CDR1 is MNHNS and CDR2 is SASEGT.

The J gene is TRBJ2-3, the V gene TRBV3-1; D tentatively fits TRBD1 or TRBD2 (6 bases each). The CDR3 covers 20 residues. The ends were cut back, 0 bases at V and 0 bases at J, with 22 bases in the middle. Germline CDR1 and CDR2: LGHDT and YNNKEL (reference sequence). CDR3 residues: CASSQDLGAGGRDSTDTQYF. The CDR3, as DNA: TGTGCCAGCAGCCAAGATCTGGGGGCCGGTGGGCGGGACAGCACAGATACGCAGTATTTT.

In its sample, this clonotype was seen many times. The gene calls are TRBV2 and TRBJ2-7; D tentatively fits TRBD1 or TRBD2 (5 bases each). Per germline, CDR1 SNHLY and CDR2 FYNNEI. V was clipped by 1 base and J by 4 bases, with 11 bases between them. CDR3 length: 14 residues. The CDR3 nucleotides are TGTGCCAGCAGTGAAGAGGGACGCCAATACGAGCAGTACTTC. Protein product: CASSEEGRQYEQYF.

This clonotype was recorded at least ten times. The J gene is TRBJ2-5, the V gene TRBV12-3 or TRBV12-4, with 9 bases that match TRBD1. The CDR3 has 14 amino acids. V shed 3 bases and J 5 bases; nucleotides not matched to a gene: 4. For the CDR3, the DNA is TGTGCCAGCAGTTTCCTAGGACAGGGGGAGACCCAGTACTTC. This sequence encodes CASSFLGQGETQYF.

Only a few counts were recorded for this clonotype. The chain joins TRBV6-1 to TRBJ1-6; D uncertain. With 3 bases removed from V and 6 bases from J, the gap between germline ends came to 15 bases. The CDR3 length is 16 residues. CDR1 and CDR2 from the germline V gene are MNHNS and SASEGT. DNA for the CDR3: TGTGCCAGCAGTGAGCGAGACGGAATTTTTAATTCACCCCTCCACTTT. Its translation: CASSERDGIFNSPLHF.

The gene calls are TRBV19 and TRBJ1-2; 7 nucleotides align to TRBD1. The CDR3 loop spans 15 amino acids. Germline CDR1 LNHDA, CDR2 SQIVND (reference sequence). Germline trimming cut 2 bases from V and 2 bases from J; bases unmatched to any gene: 5. CDR3 nucleotide sequence: TGTGCCAGTAGTATACCCAAGACAGGGAACTATGGCTACACCTTC. This sequence encodes CASSIPKTGNYGYTF.

This clonotype came up many times. The CDR3 DNA is TGTGCCAGCAGTTTCCAGGGGATAGGACAGCCCCAGCATTTT. Translation: CASSFQGIGQPQHF. The chain carries TRBV12-3 or TRBV12-4 and TRBJ1-5; D possibly corresponds to TRBD1 (6 bases). This CDR3 region has 14 residues. V gave up 3 bases and J gave up 7 bases, with 13 bases separating them.

This clonotype has just a few counts. This chain joins TRBV19 and TRBJ2-4, with TRBD1 matching over 11 bases. Germline V gene data show CDR1 as LNHDA and CDR2 as SQIVND (reference sequence). The ends lost 3 bases at V and 7 bases at J; junction bases unmatched: 2. CDR3 length: 14 residues. DNA of the CDR3: TGTGCCAGTAGTATGGACAGGGGGCGGAACATTCAGTACTTC. Protein: CASSMDRGRNIQYF.

The chain uses TRBV20-1 and TRBJ1-2; maybe TRBD1 (6 bases). CDR1 and CDR2 (germline): DFQATT, SNEGSKA (reference sequence). The CDR3 runs 10 residues. Trimming pared 3 bases from V and 9 bases from J, leaving 8 bases between. CDR3 protein: CSASGGRYTF. The DNA for the CDR3 is TGCAGTGCTAGCGGGGGGCGCTACACCTTC.

This clonotype was observed many times. This chain joins TRBV12-3 or TRBV12-4 and TRBJ2-6, with D unresolved. V was pared by 5 bases and J by 4 bases, with 9 bases between. CDR3 length: 14 amino acids. The CDR3 DNA reads as TGTGCCAGCAGTGGGTCCGGCGGGGCCAACGTCCTGACTTTC. Amino acid sequence: CASSGSGGANVLTF.

This clonotype was picked up many times. V and J are TRBV12-3 or TRBV12-4 and TRBJ2-2, with TRBD1 matching 7 bases. The CDR3 is 15 amino acids. V gave up 5 bases and J gave up 7 bases; unmatched junction bases: 10. CDR3 bases: TGTGCCAGCAGTCTCCCACAGGGGATGTACGGGGAGCTGTTTTTT. Translating gives CASSLPQGMYGELFF.

This clonotype was seen ten or more times. The chain couples TRBV15 to TRBJ1-4, with D perhaps TRBD1 (6 bases). CDR3 size: 15 residues. Germline lookup yields CDR1 LNHNV and CDR2 YYDKDF (reference sequence). V lost 2 bases, J lost 5 bases, and 12 bases lay in between. The DNA for the CDR3 is TGTGCCACCAGCAGAACAGGGATGTCCAATGAAAAACTGTTTTTT. This encodes CATSRTGMSNEKLFF.

V gene TRBV14 combines with J gene TRBJ1-2, with 7 bases identical to TRBD1. This CDR3 comprises 16 residues. Losses at the gene ends were 2 bases for V and 4 bases for J; bases not matched to a gene: 10. Germline V gene sequence: CDR1 SGHDN, CDR2 FVKESK. The CDR3: CASSQISTGPVYGYTF. CDR3 sequence (DNA): TGTGCCAGCAGCCAAATCTCGACAGGGCCCGTCTATGGCTACACCTTC.

This clonotype has at least ten counts. The J gene is TRBJ1-1, the V gene TRBV19; maybe TRBD1 (6 bases). V lost 10 bases and J lost 6, with 33 bases in between. In germline, CDR1 is LNHDA, CDR2 SQIVND (reference sequence). The CDR3 consists of 18 residues. For the CDR3, the DNA is TGTGCCACCAAACACCGGCCCGGGGGGCGCAGGACCACACCTGAAGCTTTCTTT. This codes for CATKHRPGGRRTTPEAFF. Filled out from reference TRBV19 and TRBJ1-1, the complete variable domain reads DGGITQSPKYLFRKEGQNVTLSCEQNLNHDAMYWYRQDPGQGLRLIYYSQIVNDFQKGDIAEGYSVSREKKESFPLTVTSAQKNPTAFYLCATKHRPGGRRTTPEAFFGQGTRLTVV.

This clonotype was found many times. The V gene is TRBV28, the J gene TRBJ2-6; D possibly corresponds to TRBD2 (5 bases). CDR3 length: 15 amino acids. Trimming removed 2 bases at V and 4 bases at J, with 9 bases between. Germline V CDR1 and CDR2: MDHEN, SYDVKM. CDR3 residues: CASSLDAGGANVLTF. CDR3 DNA: TGTGCCAGCAGTTTAGATGCGGGCGGGGCCAACGTCCTGACTTTC. The full variable domain, rest sourced from reference TRBV28 and TRBJ2-6, is DVKVTQSSRYLVKRTGEKVFLECVQDMDHENMFWYRQDPGLGLRLIYFSYDVKMKEKGDIPEGYSVSREKKERFSLILESASTNQTSMYLCASSLDAGGANVLTFGAGSRLTVL.

This clonotype has a handful of counts. The CDR3 does not end in the conserved phenylalanine or tryptophan, so this is likely a read error. J is TRBJ1-1 and V is TRBV28; D remains unclear. CDR3 length equals 15 residues. Per the germline V gene, CDR1 is MDHEN and CDR2 is SYDVKM. Trimming left V 1 base short and J 1 base short, with 10 bases between. The CDR3 sequence: CASSLSSPENTEAFC. As DNA, the CDR3 is TGTGCCAGCAGTTTATCGTCCCCAGAGAACACTGAAGCTTTCTGT.

This clonotype was recorded many times. CDR3 amino acids: CASRPLRPGVTGEQFF. The CDR3 region has the DNA TGTGCCAGCAGACCCCTCCGACCTGGGGTCACCGGTGAGCAGTTCTTC. The chain is built from TRBV6-2 or TRBV6-3 and TRBJ2-1; D is unresolved. V lost 6 bases and J 9 bases, leaving 24 bases between the germline ends. The CDR3 loop spans 16 amino acids. The germline CDR1 and CDR2 sequences are MNHEY and SVGEGT.

V gene TRBV7-2 combines with J gene TRBJ1-2; a possible D gene is TRBD1 (5 bases). Germline V gene data show CDR1 as SGHTA and CDR2 as FQGNSA. V lost 1 base and J 2 bases, leaving 14 bases between the germline ends. CDR3 length equals 16 residues. Here the CDR3 DNA reads TGTGCCAGCAGCTTAGTAGGGACCTTCGACAACTATGGCTACACCTTC. Translating it yields CASSLVGTFDNYGYTF. Using reference TRBV7-2 and TRBJ1-2 for the parts outside the CDR3, the full variable domain is GAGVSQSPSNKVTEKGKDVELRCDPISGHTALYWYRQSLGQGLEFLIYFQGNSAPDKSGLPSDRFSAERTGGSVSTLTIQRTQQEDSAVYLCASSLVGTFDNYGYTFGSGTRLTVV.

This clonotype was seen at least ten times. The chain employs TRBV28 and TRBJ2-7, with TRBD2 matching 13 bases. This CDR3 has 18 residues. Germline V gene sequence: CDR1 MDHEN, CDR2 SYDVKM. After removal of 4 bases from V and 0 bases from J, the junction contained 9 bases not matched to a gene. The CDR3 coding sequence is TGTGCCAGCAGTTCCCGGGGACTAGCGGGGAGGAGCTCCTACGAGCAGTACTTC. It is translated as CASSSRGLAGRSSYEQYF.

This clonotype was seen repeatedly, ten times or more. The chain couples TRBV19 to TRBJ1-1, with TRBD1 identical over 10 bases. This CDR3 is built from 17 residues. The germline CDR1 and CDR2 sequences are LNHDA and SQIVND (reference sequence). V lost 10 bases to trimming and J lost 0 bases; unmatched junction nucleotides: 14. The CDR3 bases are TGTGCCACCACCCAATTGGGACAGGGGACCGTGAACACTGAAGCTTTCTTT. Encoded protein: CATTQLGQGTVNTEAFF.